The 7 T cell receptor beta chains listed next were all sequenced from one sample in a study of blood T cell repertoires in COVID-19. Repertoires were generated with immunoSEQ multiplex PCR, while TCRdb's copy carries only in-frame clones and drops some. The sample consists of around 100,000 clones, 88% of them appearing once. Sample: peripheral blood. The receptors shown here come from a woman aged 60-70 years with acute or convalescent COVID-19.

This clone was observed a handful of times. The chain is built from TRBV5-6 and TRBJ1-1; 7 bases line up with TRBD1. J was trimmed by 0 bases and V by 0 bases; bases with no gene match: 5. CDR3 length: 16 residues. Germline assignment: CDR1 SGHDT and CDR2 YYEEEE. Here the CDR3 reads CASSLETGKMNTEAFF. CDR3 nucleotides: TGTGCCAGCAGCTTGGAGACAGGGAAGATGAACACTGAAGCTTTCTTT. Looking up the rest from reference TRBV5-6 and TRBJ1-1 gives the full variable domain: DAGVTQSPTHLIKTRGQQVTLRCSPKSGHDTVSWYQQALGQGPQFIFQYYEEEERQRGNFPDRFSGHQFPNYSSELNVNALLLGDSALYLCASSLETGKMNTEAFFGQGTRLTVV.

The chain has TRBV14 and TRBJ1-1, with 7 positions matching TRBD1. The germline V gene has CDR1 SGHDN and CDR2 FVKESK. This CDR3 region has 15 residues. V lost 4 bases, J lost 1 base, and 6 bases stayed unmatched. The CDR3 reads CASSPTGTANTEAFF. The CDR3 region has the DNA TGTGCCAGCAGCCCGACCGGGACAGCGAACACTGAAGCTTTCTTT.

This clone has just one count. The chain's CDR3 is CASSRDRDRVSYNSPLHF. CDR3 bases: TGTGCCAGCAGTCGGGACCGGGACAGGGTCTCCTATAATTCACCCCTCCACTTT. This rearrangement joins TRBV2 to TRBJ1-6, with 9 positions matching TRBD1. The CDR3 is made up of 18 amino acids. The V segment lost 5 bases and the J segment 0 bases; nucleotides outside the gene matches: 8. CDR1 SNHLY and CDR2 FYNNEI come from the germline V gene.

The CDR3 region is CSARERQRQFF. CDR3 in DNA: TGCAGTGCTAGAGAAAGACAGCGACAGTTCTTC. The chain combines TRBV20-1 with TRBJ2-1; possible D gene TRBD1, 5 bases. The CDR3 length is 11 residues. The germline V gene has CDR1 DFQATT and CDR2 SNEGSKA (reference sequence). V was cut by 0 bases and J by 13 bases, with 10 bases left in between.

The chain uses TRBV3-1 (or the pseudogene TRBV3-2) and TRBJ1-1, with 10 bases that match TRBD1. The V segment lost 2 bases and the J segment 3 bases; nucleotides outside the gene matches: 6. Germline V gene lookup returns CDR1 LGHDT and CDR2 YNNKEL (reference sequence). This CDR3 comprises 16 residues. The DNA of the CDR3 is TGTGCCAGCAGCCAACGGGACAGGGGATCTTACACTGAAGCTTTCTTT. It yields the protein CASSQRDRGSYTEAFF.

This chain joins TRBV6-5 and TRBJ1-1, with TRBD1 identical over 7 bases. J gave up 1 base and V 8 bases, and 1 base lay outside the gene matches. CDR1 and CDR2 (germline): MNHEY, SVGAGI. The CDR3 is 12 residues long. Written as DNA, the CDR3 is TGTGCCAGCCACAGGGGGAACACTGAAGCTTTCTTT. It specifies CASHRGNTEAFF.

The chain links TRBV6-5 to TRBJ1-1; 9 bases are shared with TRBD1. This CDR3 contains 14 residues. The germline gives CDR1 MNHEY, CDR2 SVGAGI. V lost 6 bases and J lost 5; bases outside the gene matches: 7. The CDR3 DNA follows: TGTGCCAGCAGGGGGGACAGGGTATGGACTGAAGCTTTCTTT. Translating it yields CASRGDRVWTEAFF.